These T cell receptor beta chains were read from a single sample in a study of blood T cell repertoires in COVID-19. The assay was immunoSEQ multiplex PCR, and TCRdb's table has in-frame clones only and misses some. The table records a few hundred thousand clones, more than 65% of them present only once. Source material: peripheral blood. All receptors derive from an older woman with acute or convalescent COVID-19. CDR3s include the opening cysteine and the closing phenylalanine or tryptophan. Only part of the rows carry a size: once, few, many, or a class if the clone is expanded.

size	J	V	CDR3
NA	TRBJ1-2	TRBV6-5	CASSYAGTGADGYTF
NA	TRBJ2-2	TRBV10-3	CAIRIARRGAGNRGTGELFF
few	TRBJ1-5	TRBV2	CASTQATGNQPQHF
once	TRBJ2-3	TRBV30	CACLVHGTGRGDTQYF
NA	TRBJ1-1	TRBV12-5	CASGPGRKGDTEAFF
NA	TRBJ1-1	TRBV27	CASSQRQGVSTEAFF
once	TRBJ2-1	TRBV5-1	CASSGGTSGSSAYNEQFF
NA	TRBJ2-2	TRBV6-5	CASSYSRGPGELFF
NA	TRBJ1-3	TRBV5-1	CASSSRAGNTIYF
few	TRBJ1-2	TRBV4-1	CASSQSTGSYGYTF
few	TRBJ1-1	TRBV5-4	CASSPWTAVEAFF
NA	TRBJ2-3	TRBV5-1	CASRGRQGAGTQYF
once	TRBJ2-3	TRBV7-2	CASRLGATSTDTQYF
once	TRBJ1-6	TRBV5-5	CASSLGGAGNSPLHF
NA	TRBJ2-1	TRBV12-2	CASRRGGGWCRSTYNEQFF
NA	TRBJ2-3	TRBV7-2	CASSFREGDTQYF
NA	TRBJ2-1	TRBV30	CAWTDLAGGVYEQFF
NA	TRBJ2-3	TRBV24-1	CATSASTDTQYF
NA	TRBJ1-3	TRBV7-9	CASTPGGNTIYF
NA	TRBJ2-5	TRBV3-1/TRBV3-2	CASSQDSIGETQYF
NA	TRBJ1-2	TRBV28	CASSPLGYGYTF
NA	TRBJ2-1	TRBV7-3	CASSLSLASHNEQFF
NA	TRBJ1-1	TRBV30	CAWSRENTEAFF
NA	TRBJ2-1	TRBV7-9	CASSPGTRLGDEQFF
NA	TRBJ1-4	TRBV6-5	CASSPGTASLEKLFF
NA	TRBJ1-2	TRBV28	CASSSAGTNYGYTF
NA	TRBJ1-2	TRBV7-6	CASGGGQGNYGYTF
NA	TRBJ2-7	TRBV4-1	CASSQRQGGYEQYF
NA	TRBJ2-1	TRBV5-4	CASSLGGSTSTYNEQFF
NA	TRBJ1-2	TRBV5-5	CASSPDRTDGYTF
NA	TRBJ2-5	TRBV6-5	CASSYVGHQETQYF
NA	TRBJ2-7	TRBV28	CASSLRQGAQYYEQYF
NA	TRBJ2-3	TRBV7-3	CASSIGLASTDTQYF
NA	TRBJ1-5	TRBV2	CASRGQGLGQPQHF
few	TRBJ1-1	TRBV27	CASSFWNDRGTEAFF
NA	TRBJ2-5	TRBV7-3	CASSLGIERGFLETQYF
NA	TRBJ1-1	TRBV13	CASSRQGAAAEAFF
NA	TRBJ2-7	TRBV4-1	CASSGTAFYEQYF
NA	TRBJ2-7	TRBV9	CASSVGGENYEQYF
NA	TRBJ2-1	TRBV19	CASSMGGEQFF
NA	TRBJ1-2	TRBV5-4	CAIPGGTANYGYTF
NA	TRBJ2-3	TRBV4-2	CASSQDPSGPISTDTQYF
NA	TRBJ1-1	TRBV19	CASSIESSRGRLQGEAFF
NA	TRBJ1-2	TRBV2	CARKDREGYTF
NA	TRBJ1-5	TRBV20-1	CSASSQGGLSNQPQHF
NA	TRBJ2-1	TRBV12-5	CASGLGRTELNEQFF
NA	TRBJ2-4	TRBV4-2	CASSLRTGSNIQYF
NA	TRBJ1-2	TRBV15	CATSRPLGGDGYTF
NA	TRBJ2-1	TRBV12-3/TRBV12-4	CASSLGAGGYFF
NA	TRBJ2-7	TRBV7-7	CASSLGPPLAGGSYEQYF
once	TRBJ1-3	TRBV30	CAWTGGGGNTIYF
NA	TRBJ1-4	TRBV27	CASSRRRDRGFEKLFF
NA	TRBJ2-1	TRBV7-2	CASSSPPSGSSYNEQFF
NA	TRBJ1-1	TRBV7-2	CASSLDTGQMNTEAFF
few	TRBJ2-1	TRBV5-1	CASSYSGGANEQFF